A single sample gave rise to the 31 T cell receptor beta chains below, sequenced in a study of blood T cell repertoires in COVID-19. Sequencing used immunoSEQ multiplex PCR; TCRdb keeps in-frame clones, though not all of them. The profile shows about 40,000 clones, approximately 80% of them singletons. Sequencing used peripheral blood. The receptors here all came from a middle-aged man with active COVID-19.

The V call is TRBV27, the J call TRBJ2-1, with a weak D call TRBD2 (6 bases). The germline V gene encodes CDR1 MNHEY and CDR2 SMNVEV (reference sequence). CDR3 size: 17 residues. V was trimmed by 5 bases and J by 6 bases, leaving 23 bases between them. In DNA form, the CDR3 reads TGTGCCAGCAGTCCCGGACGGCTCAACCGGGGACTCAATGAGCAGTTCTTC. This gives the protein CASSPGRLNRGLNEQFF.

The chain carries TRBV7-4 and TRBJ2-7; perhaps TRBD2 as D (6 bases). The CDR3 consists of 13 residues. Trimming took off 5 bases at V and 4 bases at J, with 12 bases between the two ends. Germline loops: CDR1 SGHVT, CDR2 SQSDAQ. The DNA for the CDR3 is TGTGCCAGCAGCCTAAGGAGGGGTTACGAGCAGTACTTC. This encodes CASSLRRGYEQYF.

The chain employs TRBV27 and TRBJ1-5, with 7 bases that match TRBD1. V lost 7 bases and J lost 0; bases outside the gene matches: 9. Per the germline V gene, CDR1 is MNHEY and CDR2 is SMNVEV (reference sequence). The CDR3 is 16 residues long. The CDR3 DNA reads TGTGCCAGCAAAAAAACCGGGACAGTTAGCAATCAGCCCCAGCATTTT. Translation gives CASKKTGTVSNQPQHF.

The V gene is TRBV9, the J gene TRBJ1-6; possible D gene TRBD1, 6 bases. This CDR3 is built from 19 residues. CDR1 and CDR2 from the germline V gene are SGDLS and YYNGEE. Deletions cut 1 base from V and 6 bases from J, with 23 bases between. In DNA, the CDR3 is TGTGCCAGCAGCGTACGGGATGTCGGTGGGGGCGCATCTAATTCACCCCTCCACTTT. Residues: CASSVRDVGGGASNSPLHF.

The chain combines TRBV19 with TRBJ2-4; tentative D call: TRBD1 (6 bases). From germline, CDR1 is LNHDA and CDR2 SQIVND (reference sequence). V shed 5 bases and J shed 5 bases, with 13 bases lying between them. This CDR3 has 14 residues. The CDR3 protein is CASSVTGFQNIQYF. The CDR3 DNA reads as TGTGCCAGTAGTGTCACAGGGTTCCAAAACATTCAGTACTTC.

This chain links TRBV4-1 with TRBJ2-4, with 8 positions matching TRBD1. Germline V gives CDR1 MGHRA, CDR2 YSYEKL. The CDR3 runs to 17 residues. V was clipped by 1 base and J by 10 bases; unmatched bases: 15. DNA for the CDR3: TGCGCCAGCAGCCAAGCTCTAGGTCAGGGGGCGGTGGGAATTCAGTACTTC. Translated, it gives CASSQALGQGAVGIQYF.

This clone was counted a few times. This chain joins TRBV4-2 and TRBJ2-7; the D gene is possibly TRBD1 (6 bases). The germline V and J ends were trimmed by 3 bases and 7 bases, with 13 bases remaining between them. Germline V lookup: CDR1 LGHNA, CDR2 YNFKEQ. The CDR3 consists of 13 residues. CDR3: CASSQGTPLEQYF. CDR3 in DNA: TGTGCCAGCAGCCAGGGGACACCCTTGGAGCAGTACTTC.

This chain uses TRBV9 with TRBJ2-5, with TRBD2 identical over 12 bases. Germline V lookup: CDR1 SGDLS, CDR2 YYNGEE. The CDR3 sequence is 17 residues long. The junction had 8 bases not matched to a gene; V was cut back by 0 bases and J by 5 bases. The CDR3 nucleotides read TGTGCCAGCAGCGTAGGGGCTAGCGGGGGGGCCAGGGAGACCCAGTACTTC. Amino acid sequence: CASSVGASGGARETQYF.

This sequence joins TRBV5-4 and TRBJ2-3, with 7 bases lining up with TRBD1. Germline values: CDR1 SGHNT, CDR2 YYREEE (reference sequence). V was clipped by 4 bases and J by 10 bases; unmatched bases: 18. The CDR3 runs 16 residues. The chain's CDR3 is CASSATGDRSRRAQYF. The CDR3 DNA follows: TGTGCCAGCAGCGCTACCGGGGACAGATCCCGCCGGGCGCAGTATTTT.

This chain connects TRBV27 to TRBJ2-7; D not resolved. Per the germline V gene, CDR1 is MNHEY and CDR2 is SMNVEV (reference sequence). This CDR3 is built from 15 residues. V lost 1 base to trimming and J lost 6 bases, with 16 bases between them. CDR3 bases: TGTGCCAGCAGTTTATTGAGCCCCTACTCCGGCGAGCAGTACTTC. Translation: CASSLLSPYSGEQYF.

The chain is built from TRBV4-1 and TRBJ1-3; weak D call: TRBD1 (6 bases). Germline values: CDR1 MGHRA, CDR2 YSYEKL. Trimming stripped 1 base from V and 7 bases from J, with 14 bases between. The CDR3 length is 15 residues. In DNA form, the CDR3 reads TGCGCCAGCAGCCAAGGACCGGGGGGGGCCAACACCATATATTTT. Amino acids: CASSQGPGGANTIYF.

V usage is TRBV7-9 and J usage is TRBJ1-6; a weak D match, TRBD1 (6 bases). With 5 bases removed from V and 6 bases from J, the gap between germline ends came to 11 bases. The CDR3 has 14 amino acids. The germline V gene has CDR1 SEHNR and CDR2 FQNEAQ (reference sequence). For the CDR3, the DNA is TGTGCCAGCAGCCTGGACAGTCCTAATTCACCCCTCCACTTT. This translates into CASSLDSPNSPLHF.

This clone was observed a handful of times. V is TRBV7-9 and J is TRBJ1-1; D remains unclear. V was clipped by 5 bases and J by 0 bases, with 13 bases between them. Germline V CDR1 and CDR2: SEHNR, FQNEAQ (reference sequence). The CDR3 extends over 15 amino acids. The CDR3, as DNA: TGTGCCAGCAGCGGGGAGACGGCGATGAACACTGAAGCTTTCTTT. Translating it yields CASSGETAMNTEAFF.

The rearrangement uses TRBV12-3 or TRBV12-4 and TRBJ2-3; no definite D call. V was pared by 3 bases and J by 5 bases, with 9 bases between. This CDR3 has 13 amino acids. The CDR3 region is CASSLPARDTQYF. In DNA form, the CDR3 reads TGTGCCAGCAGTTTGCCCGCCAGAGATACGCAGTATTTT.

This chain uses TRBV5-1 with TRBJ2-3; 7 positions match TRBD1. This CDR3 comprises 16 residues. Germline CDR1 is SGHRS and CDR2 is YFSETQ. V dropped 0 bases and J dropped 0; count of bases not matched to a gene: 4. The CDR3: CASSLGGQPSTDTQYF. The CDR3, as DNA: TGCGCCAGCAGCTTGGGGGGACAGCCTAGCACAGATACGCAGTATTTT. Supplemented by reference TRBV5-1 and TRBJ2-3, the full variable domain reads KAGVTQTPRYLIKTRGQQVTLSCSPISGHRSVSWYQQTPGQGLQFLFEYFSETQRNKGNFPGRFSGRQFSNSRSEMNVSTLELGDSALYLCASSLGGQPSTDTQYFGPGTRLTVL.

The CDR3 nucleotides are TGTGCCAGCGTTAGGGCGGGAGTTAGCTACGAGCAGTACTTC. Translation gives CASVRAGVSYEQYF. The rearrangement joins TRBV28 to TRBJ2-7; 7 nucleotides match TRBD2. The germline gives CDR1 MDHEN, CDR2 SYDVKM. V was clipped by 8 bases and J by 3 bases; unmatched bases: 10. This CDR3 region has 14 residues.

This clone appeared a single time. The V gene is TRBV6-2 or TRBV6-3, the J gene TRBJ2-7, with D possibly being TRBD2 (5 bases). CDR1 is MNHEY and CDR2 is SVGEGT in the germline V gene. V lost 2 bases to trimming and J lost 2 bases, with 7 bases between them. There are 13 residues in the CDR3. CDR3 amino acids: CASSYGEPYEQYF. Here the CDR3 DNA reads TGTGCCAGCAGTTACGGGGAGCCCTACGAGCAGTACTTC.

The chain has TRBV5-4 and TRBJ2-5; 12 bases are shared with TRBD1. The trim removed 3 bases at V and 5 bases at J, leaving 8 bases unmatched. The CDR3 contains 16 residues. Germline V CDR1 and CDR2: SGHNT, YYREEE (reference sequence). This CDR3 reads CASSSRDRGRGETQYF. DNA of the CDR3: TGTGCCAGCAGCTCCCGGGACAGGGGGCGGGGGGAGACCCAGTACTTC.

The rearrangement joins TRBV5-1 to TRBJ1-1, with D unresolved. The V end was cut by 1 base, the J end by 1 base, with 11 bases between. The CDR3 is made up of 15 amino acids. The germline V gene has CDR1 SGHRS and CDR2 YFSETQ. The CDR3 DNA sequence: TGCGCCAGCAGCTTGAGCGGCAATTCGAACACTGAAGCTTTCTTT. Its translation is CASSLSGNSNTEAFF.

Only one count was recorded for this clone. The gene calls are TRBV4-3 and TRBJ2-2; a possible D gene is TRBD1 (7 bases). The CDR3 length is 17 residues. V was pared by 1 base and J by 4 bases, with 16 bases between. CDR1 LGHNA and CDR2 YSLEER come from the germline V gene. CDR3 loop: CASSQGFDREVTGELFF. The CDR3 DNA sequence: TGCGCCAGCAGCCAAGGCTTCGACAGGGAGGTCACCGGGGAGCTGTTTTTT.

The chain has TRBV2 and TRBJ2-3; tentative D call: TRBD1 (5 bases). The CDR3 consists of 14 residues. Germline-derived CDR1 and CDR2 are SNHLY and FYNNEI. V gave up 5 bases and J gave up 4 bases, with 13 bases separating them. CDR3 residues: CASSMGQGPDTQYF. The CDR3 DNA is TGTGCCAGCAGTATGGGGCAGGGCCCAGATACGCAGTATTTT.

This clone is medium-sized (0.01 to 0.1%) by share. V usage is TRBV19 and J usage is TRBJ2-1; 9 bases line up with TRBD1. This CDR3 has 15 amino acids. V lost 6 bases and J lost 10; bases outside the gene matches: 13. The germline V gene has CDR1 LNHDA and CDR2 SQIVND (reference sequence). For the CDR3, the DNA is TGTGCCAGTAGAAGGACAGGGGTGAACCAATACGAGCAGTTCTTC. Amino acids: CASRRTGVNQYEQFF.

This chain links TRBV5-1 with TRBJ2-1; TRBD2 is a possible D gene (6 bases). Per germline, CDR1 SGHRS and CDR2 YFSETQ. The V end lost 1 base, the J end lost 5 bases, and 10 bases lay between the germline ends. The length of the CDR3 is 14 residues. The CDR3 loop reads CASSLILADNEQFF. The DNA of the CDR3 is TGCGCCAGCAGCTTGATATTAGCGGACAATGAGCAGTTCTTC.

This clone showed up just once. V is TRBV7-8 and J is TRBJ1-2; the D gene is possibly TRBD1 (5 bases). V lost 3 bases, J lost 3 bases, and 11 bases lay in between. The CDR3 loop spans 14 amino acids. Germline V gene data show CDR1 as SGHVS and CDR2 as FQNEAQ. CDR3 nucleotides: TGTGCCAGCAGCTTGCGGTGGGACTACTATGGCTACACCTTC. Translated: CASSLRWDYYGYTF.

This clone was seen once. The rearrangement links TRBV7-2 to TRBJ2-2, with a possible D match to TRBD2 (5 bases). In germline, CDR1 is SGHTA, CDR2 FQGNSA. Between the trimmed V and J ends, which lost 1 base and 2 bases, there was a span of 11 bases. The CDR3 loop spans 16 amino acids. The CDR3 nucleotides are TGTGCCAGCAGCTTAGGCGGGTTAGGAAACACCGGGGAGCTGTTTTTT. Its protein is CASSLGGLGNTGELFF.

This sequence joins TRBV4-2 and TRBJ2-3, with a weak D call TRBD2 (5 bases). Trimming cost V 0 bases and J 5 bases, with 12 bases left between them. This CDR3 region has 15 residues. CDR1 is LGHNA, CDR2 YNFKEQ, per germline. CDR3 protein: CASSQDGSEVDTQYF. In DNA, the CDR3 is TGTGCCAGCAGCCAAGATGGGAGTGAGGTAGATACGCAGTATTTT.

In its sample, this clone is medium-sized. The chain recombines TRBV7-9 with TRBJ2-2; TRBD1 might be the D (5 bases). Per the germline V gene, CDR1 is SEHNR and CDR2 is FQNEAQ (reference sequence). The CDR3 has 13 amino acids. V was clipped by 9 bases and J by 5 bases, with 13 bases between them. CDR3 nucleotide sequence: TGTGCCAGGACAGCGTCGGAAACCGGGGAGCTGTTTTTT. Translating it yields CARTASETGELFF.

V and J are TRBV11-3 and TRBJ2-1; possible D gene TRBD1, 5 bases. This CDR3 is built from 14 residues. The germline V and J ends were trimmed by 1 base and 5 bases, with 9 bases remaining between them. Germline V gene sequence: CDR1 SGHNT, CDR2 YENEEA. CDR3 in amino acids: CASSLGGAHNEQFF. CDR3 sequence (DNA): TGTGCCAGCAGCTTAGGTGGGGCCCACAATGAGCAGTTCTTC.

The chain links TRBV28 to TRBJ1-2; D is possibly TRBD1 (5 bases). The CDR3 sequence is 14 residues long. Germline V gene lookup returns CDR1 MDHEN and CDR2 SYDVKM. V dropped 1 base and J dropped 0 bases, with 6 bases sitting between them. CDR3 in DNA: TGTGCCAGCAGTTTATCCAGGGCTAACTATGGCTACACCTTC. This sequence encodes CASSLSRANYGYTF.

The rearrangement uses TRBV28 and TRBJ2-1; 7 positions agree with TRBD2. From germline, CDR1 is MDHEN and CDR2 SYDVKM. The CDR3 has 14 amino acids. With V trimmed by 5 bases and J by 9 bases, 10 bases remained unmatched. CDR3 residues: CASSVGLQRGEQFF. Written as DNA, the CDR3 is TGTGCCAGCAGTGTGGGACTACAGCGCGGTGAGCAGTTCTTC.

J is TRBJ1-5 and V is TRBV27, with no clear D. CDR1 and CDR2 (germline): MNHEY, SMNVEV (reference sequence). Between the trimmed V and J ends, which lost 1 base and 4 bases, there was a span of 8 bases. The CDR3 sequence is 14 residues long. The CDR3 sequence: CASSLYGLNQPQHF. CDR3 bases: TGTGCCAGCAGTTTATACGGGTTAAATCAGCCCCAGCATTTT.